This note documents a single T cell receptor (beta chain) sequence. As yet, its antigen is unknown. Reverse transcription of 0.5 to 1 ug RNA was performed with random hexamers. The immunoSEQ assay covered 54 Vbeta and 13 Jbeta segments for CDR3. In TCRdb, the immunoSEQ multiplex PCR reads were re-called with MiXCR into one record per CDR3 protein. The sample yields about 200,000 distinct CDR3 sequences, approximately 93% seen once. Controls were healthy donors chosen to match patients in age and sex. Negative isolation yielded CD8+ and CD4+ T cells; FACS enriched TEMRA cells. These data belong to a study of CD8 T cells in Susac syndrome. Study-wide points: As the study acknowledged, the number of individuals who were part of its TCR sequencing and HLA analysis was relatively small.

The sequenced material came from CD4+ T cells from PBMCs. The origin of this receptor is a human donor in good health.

CDR3 sequence (DNA): TGTGCCAGCAGCCCCGGTAGGCGGGCGGGGGAAGAGACCCAGTACTTC. Protein product: CASSPGRRAGEETQYF. The chain has TRBV28 and TRBJ2-5, with 7 bases matching TRBD2. V trimming: 6 bases; J trimming: 3 bases; junction bases outside the gene matches: 13. CDR3 size: 16 residues. Per the germline V gene, CDR1 is MDHEN and CDR2 is SYDVKM. Looking up the rest from reference TRBV28 and TRBJ2-5 gives the full variable domain: DVKVTQSSRYLVKRTGEKVFLECVQDMDHENMFWYRQDPGLGLRLIYFSYDVKMKEKGDIPEGYSVSREKKERFSLILESASTNQTSMYLCASSPGRRAGEETQYFGPGTRLLVL.